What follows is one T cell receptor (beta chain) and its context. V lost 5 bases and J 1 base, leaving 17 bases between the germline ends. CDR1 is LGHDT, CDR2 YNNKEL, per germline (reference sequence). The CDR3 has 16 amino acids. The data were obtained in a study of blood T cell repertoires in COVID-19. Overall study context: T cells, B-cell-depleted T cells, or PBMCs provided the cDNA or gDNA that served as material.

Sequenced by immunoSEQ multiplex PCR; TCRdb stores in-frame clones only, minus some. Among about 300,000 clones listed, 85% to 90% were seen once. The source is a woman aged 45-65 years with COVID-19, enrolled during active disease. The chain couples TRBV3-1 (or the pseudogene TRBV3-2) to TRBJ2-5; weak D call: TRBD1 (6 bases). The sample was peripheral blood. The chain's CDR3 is CASSSSQGFRQETQYF. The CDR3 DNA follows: TGTGCCAGCAGCTCCTCTCAGGGGTTTCGCCAAGAGACCCAGTACTTC.